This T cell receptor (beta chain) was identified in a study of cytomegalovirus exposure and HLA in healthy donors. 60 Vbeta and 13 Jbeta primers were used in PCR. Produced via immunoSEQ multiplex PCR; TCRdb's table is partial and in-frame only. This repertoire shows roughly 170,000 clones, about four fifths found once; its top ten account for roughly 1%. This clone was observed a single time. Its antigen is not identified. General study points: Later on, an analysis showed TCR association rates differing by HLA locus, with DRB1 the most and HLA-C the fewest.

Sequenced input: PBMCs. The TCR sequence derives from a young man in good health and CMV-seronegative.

As DNA, the CDR3 is TGTGCCAGCAGTGAGGTCAGGAAGGGACTAGCGGGAGGTTTGTACAATGAGCAGTTCTTC. Translating it yields CASSEVRKGLAGGLYNEQFF. The chain is built from TRBV2 and TRBJ2-1, with 15 bases aligning to TRBD2. Germline V gene lookup returns CDR1 SNHLY and CDR2 FYNNEI. With V trimmed by 3 bases and J by 4 bases, 13 bases remained unmatched. The CDR3 has 20 residues. The whole variable domain, filled in from reference TRBV2 and TRBJ2-1, reads EPEVTQTPSHQVTQMGQEVILRCVPISNHLYFYWYRQILGQKVEFLVSFYNNEISEKSEIFDDQFSVERPDGSNFTLKIRSTKLEDSAMYFCASSEVRKGLAGGLYNEQFFGPGTRLTVL.